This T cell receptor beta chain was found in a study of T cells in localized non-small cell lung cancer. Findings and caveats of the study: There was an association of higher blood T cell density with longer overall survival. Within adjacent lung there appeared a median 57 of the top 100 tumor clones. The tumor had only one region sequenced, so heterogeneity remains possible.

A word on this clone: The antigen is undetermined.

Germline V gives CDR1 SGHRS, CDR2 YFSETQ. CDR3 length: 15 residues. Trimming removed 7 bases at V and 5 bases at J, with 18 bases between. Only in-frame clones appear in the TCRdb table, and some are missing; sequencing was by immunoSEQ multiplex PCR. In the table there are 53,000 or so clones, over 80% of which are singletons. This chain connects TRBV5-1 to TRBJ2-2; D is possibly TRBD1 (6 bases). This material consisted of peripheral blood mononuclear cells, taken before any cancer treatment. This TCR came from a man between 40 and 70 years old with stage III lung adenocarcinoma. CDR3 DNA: TGCGCCAGCTCACCTAGGACAGAAGTTACCGGGGAGCTGTTTTTT. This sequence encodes CASSPRTEVTGELFF.